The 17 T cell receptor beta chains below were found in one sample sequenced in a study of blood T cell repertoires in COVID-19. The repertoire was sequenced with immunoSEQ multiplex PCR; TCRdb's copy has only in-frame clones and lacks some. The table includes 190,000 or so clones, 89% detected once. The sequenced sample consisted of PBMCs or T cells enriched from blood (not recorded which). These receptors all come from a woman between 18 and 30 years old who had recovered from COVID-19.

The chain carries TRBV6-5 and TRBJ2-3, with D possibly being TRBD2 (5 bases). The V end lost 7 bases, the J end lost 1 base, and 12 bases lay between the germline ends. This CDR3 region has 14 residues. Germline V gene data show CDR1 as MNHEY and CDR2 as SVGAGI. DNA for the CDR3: TGTGCCAGCATCGACGGACTGGGCACAGATACGCAGTATTTT. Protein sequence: CASIDGLGTDTQYF.

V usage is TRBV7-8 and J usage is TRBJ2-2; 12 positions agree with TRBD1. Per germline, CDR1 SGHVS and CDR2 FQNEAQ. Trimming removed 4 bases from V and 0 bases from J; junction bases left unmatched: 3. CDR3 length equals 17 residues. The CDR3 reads CASSWGQGASNTGELFF. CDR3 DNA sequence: TGTGCCAGCAGCTGGGGACAGGGGGCTTCGAACACCGGGGAGCTGTTTTTT.

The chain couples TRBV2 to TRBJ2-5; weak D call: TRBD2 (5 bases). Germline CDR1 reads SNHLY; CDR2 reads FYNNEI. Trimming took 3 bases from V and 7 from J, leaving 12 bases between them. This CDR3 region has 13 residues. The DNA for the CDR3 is TGTGCCAGCAGTGAGGAGAGGGAAAGGACCCAGTACTTC. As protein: CASSEERERTQYF.

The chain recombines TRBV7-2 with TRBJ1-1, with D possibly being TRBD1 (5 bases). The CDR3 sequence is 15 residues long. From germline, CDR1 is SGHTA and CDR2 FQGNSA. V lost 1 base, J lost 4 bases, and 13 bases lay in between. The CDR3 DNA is TGTGCCAGCAGCTTAGGTTATTTGGGGGGCACTGAAGCTTTCTTT. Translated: CASSLGYLGGTEAFF.

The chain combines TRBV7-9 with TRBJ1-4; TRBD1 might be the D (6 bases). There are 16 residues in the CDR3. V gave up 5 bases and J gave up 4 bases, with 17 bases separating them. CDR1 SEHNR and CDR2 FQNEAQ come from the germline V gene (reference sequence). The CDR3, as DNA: TGTGCCAGCAGCCAAGGGAGCCAGGGGCATAATGAAAAACTGTTTTTT. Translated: CASSQGSQGHNEKLFF.

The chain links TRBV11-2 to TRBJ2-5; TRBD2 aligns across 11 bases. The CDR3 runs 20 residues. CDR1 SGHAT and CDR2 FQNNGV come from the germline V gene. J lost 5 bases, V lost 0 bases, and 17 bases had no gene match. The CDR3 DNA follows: TGTGCCAGCAGCTTAGACCCTTGGGTAGCGGGGGGGCCCGGGAGGGAGACCCAGTACTTC. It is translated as CASSLDPWVAGGPGRETQYF.

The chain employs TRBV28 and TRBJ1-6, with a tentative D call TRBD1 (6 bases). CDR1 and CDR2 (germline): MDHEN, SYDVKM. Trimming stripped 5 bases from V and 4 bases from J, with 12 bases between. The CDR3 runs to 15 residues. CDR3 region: CASSPDRGYNSPLHF. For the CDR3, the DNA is TGTGCCAGCAGTCCGGACAGAGGATATAATTCACCCCTCCACTTT.

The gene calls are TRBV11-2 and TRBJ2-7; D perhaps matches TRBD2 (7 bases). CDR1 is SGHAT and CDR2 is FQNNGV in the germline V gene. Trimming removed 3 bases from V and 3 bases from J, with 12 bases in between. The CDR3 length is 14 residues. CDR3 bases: TGTGCCAGCAGCTTTTCTAGGGGGGGCTACGAGCAGTACTTC. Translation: CASSFSRGGYEQYF. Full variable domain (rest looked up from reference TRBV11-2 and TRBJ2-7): EAGVAQSPRYKIIEKRQSVAFWCNPISGHATLYWYQQILGQGPKLLIQFQNNGVVDDSQLPKDRFSAERLKGVDSTLKIQPAKLEDSAVYLCASSFSRGGYEQYFGPGTRLTVT.

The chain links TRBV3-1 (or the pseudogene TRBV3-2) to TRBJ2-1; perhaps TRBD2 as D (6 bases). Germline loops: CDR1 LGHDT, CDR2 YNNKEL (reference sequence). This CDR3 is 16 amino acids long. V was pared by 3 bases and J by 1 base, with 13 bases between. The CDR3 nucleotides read TGTGCCAGCAGCCATATGGGGCGGGGTTCCTACAATGAGCAGTTCTTC. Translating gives CASSHMGRGSYNEQFF.

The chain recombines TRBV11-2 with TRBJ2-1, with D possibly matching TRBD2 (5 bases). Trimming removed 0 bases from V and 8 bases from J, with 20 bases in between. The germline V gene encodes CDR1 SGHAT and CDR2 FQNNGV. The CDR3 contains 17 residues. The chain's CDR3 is CASSLDYPFGNLDEQFF. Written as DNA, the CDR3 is TGTGCCAGCAGCTTAGATTATCCCTTCGGGAATTTGGATGAGCAGTTCTTC.

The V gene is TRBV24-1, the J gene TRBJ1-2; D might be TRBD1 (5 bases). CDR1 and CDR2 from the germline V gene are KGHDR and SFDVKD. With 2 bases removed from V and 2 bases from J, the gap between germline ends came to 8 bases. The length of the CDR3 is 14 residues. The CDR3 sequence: CATSDWGRNYGYTF. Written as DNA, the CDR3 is TGTGCCACCAGTGATTGGGGCAGGAACTATGGCTACACCTTC.

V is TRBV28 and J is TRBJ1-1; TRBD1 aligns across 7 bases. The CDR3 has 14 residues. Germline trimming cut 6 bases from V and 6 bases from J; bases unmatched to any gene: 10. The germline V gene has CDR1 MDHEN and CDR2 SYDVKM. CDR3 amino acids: CASRPTGQRPEAFF. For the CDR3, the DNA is TGTGCCAGCAGGCCGACAGGGCAGAGGCCTGAAGCTTTCTTT.

In nucleotides, the CDR3 is TGTGCCAGCAGCCGCTACCTAGCGGGGGCCAGCACAGATACGCAGTATTTT. It yields the protein CASSRYLAGASTDTQYF. This chain connects TRBV7-9 to TRBJ2-3; 10 nucleotides agree with TRBD2. The germline gives CDR1 SEHNR, CDR2 FQNEAQ (reference sequence). V trimming: 5 bases; J trimming: 0 bases; junction bases outside the gene matches: 8. The CDR3 is made up of 17 amino acids.

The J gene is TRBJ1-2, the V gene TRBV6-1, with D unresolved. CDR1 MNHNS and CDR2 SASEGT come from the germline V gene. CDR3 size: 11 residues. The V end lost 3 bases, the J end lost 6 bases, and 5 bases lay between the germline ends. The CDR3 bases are TGTGCCAGCAGTGACAGAAATGGCTACACCTTC. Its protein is CASSDRNGYTF.

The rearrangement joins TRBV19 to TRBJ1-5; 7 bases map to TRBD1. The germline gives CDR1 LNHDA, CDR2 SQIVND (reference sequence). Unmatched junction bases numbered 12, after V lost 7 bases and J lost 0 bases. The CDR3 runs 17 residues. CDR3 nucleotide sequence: TGTGCCAGTACGGGGACAGCTACCACCTATAGCAATCAGCCCCAGCATTTT. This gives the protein CASTGTATTYSNQPQHF.

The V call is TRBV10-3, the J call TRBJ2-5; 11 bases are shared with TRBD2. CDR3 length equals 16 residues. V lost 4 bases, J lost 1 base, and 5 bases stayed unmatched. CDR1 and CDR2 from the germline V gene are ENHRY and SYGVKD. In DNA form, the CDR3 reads TGTGCCATCAGTGGACTAGCGGGGAATATCCAAGAGACCCAGTACTTC. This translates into CAISGLAGNIQETQYF.

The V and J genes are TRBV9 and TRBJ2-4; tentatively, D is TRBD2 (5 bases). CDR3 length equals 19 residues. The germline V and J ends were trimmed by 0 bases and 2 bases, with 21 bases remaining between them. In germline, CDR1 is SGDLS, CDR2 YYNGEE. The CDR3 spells CASSVERETISGSKNIQYF. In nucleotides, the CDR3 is TGTGCCAGCAGCGTAGAAAGGGAGACCATAAGTGGGTCCAAAAACATTCAGTACTTC.